What follows are 8 T cell receptor beta chains derived from one specimen sequenced in a study of blood T cell repertoires in COVID-19. Data came from immunoSEQ multiplex PCR; TCRdb stores just in-frame clones and leaves some out. The sample records 140,000 to 150,000 clones, roughly nine tenths being singletons. Sequencing input: peripheral blood. All receptors come from a man aged 18-30 years with COVID-19, enrolled during active disease.

The chain combines TRBV5-8 with TRBJ2-7, with 12 bases identical to TRBD2. Unmatched junction bases numbered 6, after V lost 4 bases and J lost 4 bases. Per germline, CDR1 SGHTS and CDR2 YDEGEE. The CDR3 covers 15 residues. CDR3: CASSPGLAGSYEQYF. CDR3 nucleotide sequence: TGTGCCAGCAGCCCCGGACTAGCGGGATCGTACGAGCAGTACTTC.

V is TRBV25-1 and J is TRBJ1-1; 9 bases line up with TRBD1. The CDR3 is 15 amino acids. Germline CDR1 reads MGHDK; CDR2 reads SYGVNS. V was clipped by 4 bases and J by 4 bases; unmatched bases: 7. The CDR3 protein is CASSAWGQGGTEAFF. The CDR3, as DNA: TGTGCCAGCAGTGCCTGGGGACAGGGTGGCACTGAAGCTTTCTTT.

This sequence joins TRBV2 and TRBJ2-3; D ambiguous. Germline values: CDR1 SNHLY, CDR2 FYNNEI. This CDR3 is 13 amino acids long. V was cut by 4 bases and J by 5 bases, with 10 bases left in between. CDR3 nucleotides: TGTGCCAGCAGTGGGTGGCCGGGAGATACGCAGTATTTT. It encodes CASSGWPGDTQYF.

This chain links TRBV7-9 with TRBJ2-7; D is perhaps TRBD1 (6 bases). Trimming removed 4 bases from V and 6 bases from J, with 13 bases in between. This CDR3 contains 13 residues. Germline lookup yields CDR1 SEHNR and CDR2 FQNEAQ (reference sequence). CDR3: CASSSMTGGEQYF. The CDR3, as DNA: TGTGCCAGCAGCTCTATGACAGGCGGCGAGCAGTACTTC.

The rearrangement uses TRBV4-1 and TRBJ2-7, with 9 bases that match TRBD1. CDR3 length: 15 amino acids. V dropped 1 base and J dropped 0; count of bases not matched to a gene: 1. From germline, CDR1 is MGHRA and CDR2 YSYEKL. CDR3 coding DNA: TGCGCCAGCAGCCAAGCGGACAGGGGCTCCTACGAGCAGTACTTC. Protein: CASSQADRGSYEQYF.

The chain couples TRBV5-1 to TRBJ2-1, with 8 bases identical to TRBD1. The CDR3 runs to 15 residues. The germline V gene encodes CDR1 SGHRS and CDR2 YFSETQ. The J segment lost 7 bases and the V segment lost 5 bases, leaving 11 bases of the junction unmatched. CDR3 region: CASRSTGGSRNEQFF. The CDR3 DNA reads as TGCGCCAGCAGATCTACAGGGGGTTCTAGGAATGAGCAGTTCTTC.

J is TRBJ2-7 and V is TRBV4-1; 7 positions agree with TRBD1. The CDR3 runs to 15 residues. Germline-derived CDR1 and CDR2 are MGHRA and YSYEKL. With 4 bases clipped from V and 2 bases from J, the junction kept 8 bases outside the gene matches. CDR3 region: CASSRGWDSAYEQYF. CDR3 DNA: TGCGCCAGCAGCCGCGGATGGGACAGCGCCTACGAGCAGTACTTC.

The chain is built from TRBV9 and TRBJ2-2; 7 nucleotides agree with TRBD1. After removal of 4 bases from V and 6 bases from J, the junction contained 9 bases not matched to a gene. This CDR3 contains 15 residues. Germline V gene data show CDR1 as SGDLS and CDR2 as YYNGEE. CDR3 region: CASSTTGLIAGELFF. CDR3 sequence (DNA): TGTGCCAGCAGCACGACAGGGTTGATAGCCGGGGAGCTGTTTTTT.